The sequence of this T cell receptor beta chain was determined in a study of CD8+ T cells in alopecia areata. Study-wide background: Each of the treated patients was given oral tofacitinib, 5 to 10 mg twice daily, for moderate-to-severe alopecia areata. Patients in the study were on tofacitinib for 6 to 18 months, then off it for 6 months.

A few counts support this clone. RNA was extracted and reverse transcribed into cDNA as the sequencing template. Libraries were prepared by immunoSEQ multiplex PCR; TCRdb keeps only in-frame clonotypes and omits some of them. Of some 95,000 clones listed, 35% to 45% are singletons. The receptor comes from a human donor with alopecia areata. Material for sequencing was CD4+ T cells sorted from blood.

The CDR3, as DNA: TGCAGCGCGACGGGACAGCCGACTAGCACAGATACGCAGTATTTT. Translating gives CSATGQPTSTDTQYF. V is TRBV29-1 and J is TRBJ2-3; 7 positions agree with TRBD1. Germline-derived CDR1 and CDR2 are SQVTM and ANQGSEA. J gave up 0 bases and V 7 bases, and 10 bases lay outside the gene matches. This CDR3 contains 15 residues.